This note documents a single T cell receptor (beta chain) sequence. The data derive from a study of shared clonotypes between healthy human individuals. TCRdb keeps only in-frame clones here, not all; method: immunoSEQ multiplex PCR. The sample carries approximately 2.3 million clones, just over 90% recorded once. The CDR3 has 16 amino acids. CDR1 is LNHDA, CDR2 SQIVND, per germline (reference sequence). V lost 3 bases to trimming and J lost 3 bases; unmatched junction nucleotides: 7. Sequencing was carried out using naive CD4+ T cells from PBMCs. Regarding subset: CD45RA+ positively selected. The source is a man aged 18-30 years in good health. Some clones in this sample may be carry-over from other donors' samples. The gene calls are TRBV19 and TRBJ2-3; TRBD1 matches 9 bases. CDR3 amino acids: CASSISGTGKTDTQYF. CDR3 DNA: TGTGCCAGTAGTATTTCCGGGACAGGGAAGACAGATACGCAGTATTTT.